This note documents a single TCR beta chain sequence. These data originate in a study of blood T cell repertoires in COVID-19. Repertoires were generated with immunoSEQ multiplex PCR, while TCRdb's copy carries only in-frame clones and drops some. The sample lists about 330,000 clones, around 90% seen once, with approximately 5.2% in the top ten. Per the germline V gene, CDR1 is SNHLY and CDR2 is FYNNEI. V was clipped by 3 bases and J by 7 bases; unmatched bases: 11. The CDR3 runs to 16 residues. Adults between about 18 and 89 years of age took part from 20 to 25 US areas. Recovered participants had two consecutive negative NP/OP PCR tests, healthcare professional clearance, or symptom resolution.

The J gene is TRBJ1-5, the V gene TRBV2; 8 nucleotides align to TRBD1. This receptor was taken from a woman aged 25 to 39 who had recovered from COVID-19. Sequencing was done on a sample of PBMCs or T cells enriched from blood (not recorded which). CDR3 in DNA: TGTGCCAGCAGTGATCGGGCAGGGGGCCTTGTACAGCCCCAGCATTTT. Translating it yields CASSDRAGGLVQPQHF.